This T cell receptor beta chain was captured by sequencing in a study of blood T cell repertoires in COVID-19. Study context: T cells, B-cell-depleted T cells, or PBMCs supplied cDNA or gDNA.

The CDR3 is 18 residues long. CDR1 SGHAT and CDR2 FQNNGV come from the germline V gene. V gave up 3 bases and J gave up 3 bases, with 20 bases separating them. The protocol was immunoSEQ multiplex PCR, while the TCRdb copy is restricted to in-frame clones and leaves out a portion. This sample has approximately 250,000 clones, with around 84% found just once. Sequencing used peripheral blood. The rearrangement links TRBV11-2 to TRBJ2-2; unclear D gene. The sequence came from a man between 60 and 75 years old with acute or convalescent COVID-19. CDR3 protein: CASSFRGADLRHTGELFF. As DNA, the CDR3 is TGTGCCAGCAGCTTTAGAGGTGCCGACCTACGGCACACCGGGGAGCTGTTTTTT.